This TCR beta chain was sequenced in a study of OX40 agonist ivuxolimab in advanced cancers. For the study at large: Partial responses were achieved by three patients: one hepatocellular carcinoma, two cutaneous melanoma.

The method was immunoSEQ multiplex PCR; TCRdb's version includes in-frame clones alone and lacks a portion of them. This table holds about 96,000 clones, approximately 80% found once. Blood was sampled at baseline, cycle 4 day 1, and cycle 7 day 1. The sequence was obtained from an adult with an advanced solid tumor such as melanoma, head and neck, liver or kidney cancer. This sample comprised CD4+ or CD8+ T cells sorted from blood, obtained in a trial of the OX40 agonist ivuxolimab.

CDR3 loop: CASSEWDRRSNQPQHF. Here the CDR3 DNA reads TGTGCCAGCAGTGAATGGGACAGGAGGAGCAATCAGCCCCAGCATTTT. V gene TRBV2 combines with J gene TRBJ1-5; 8 bases are a match to TRBD1. V shed 2 bases, J shed 1 base, and the junction held 4 bases outside the gene matches. Germline V gives CDR1 SNHLY, CDR2 FYNNEI. This CDR3 has 16 residues.